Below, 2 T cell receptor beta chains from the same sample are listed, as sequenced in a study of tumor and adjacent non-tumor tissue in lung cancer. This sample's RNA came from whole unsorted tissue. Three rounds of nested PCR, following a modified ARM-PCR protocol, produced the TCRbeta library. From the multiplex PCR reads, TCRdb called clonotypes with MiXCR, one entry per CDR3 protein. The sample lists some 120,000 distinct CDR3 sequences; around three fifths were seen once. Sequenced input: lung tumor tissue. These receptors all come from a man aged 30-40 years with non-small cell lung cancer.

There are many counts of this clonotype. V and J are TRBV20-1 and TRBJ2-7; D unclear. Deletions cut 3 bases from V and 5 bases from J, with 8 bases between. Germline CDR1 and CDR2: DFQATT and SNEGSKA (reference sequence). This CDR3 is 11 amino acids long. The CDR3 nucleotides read TGCAGTGCTAGTGCGGCGCACGAGCAGTACTTC. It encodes CSASAAHEQYF.

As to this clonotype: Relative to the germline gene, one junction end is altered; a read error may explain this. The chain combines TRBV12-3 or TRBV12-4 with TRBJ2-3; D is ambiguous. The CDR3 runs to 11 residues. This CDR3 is CASSDTDTQNF. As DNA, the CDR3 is TGTGCCAGCAGTGACACAGATACGCAGAATTTT.